A single T cell receptor (beta chain) is shown here with its context. Its antigen is undetermined. The source of the sample is a study of beta chain features in type 1 diabetes. Study-wide points: Patients with Type 1 diabetes showed moderately but significantly shorter TCRB CDR3s in all four CD4+ subsets. Whatever favoring of shorter templates PCR might show would apply equally to patients and controls.

Losses at the gene ends were 8 bases for V and 4 bases for J; bases not matched to a gene: 7. This CDR3 spans 14 amino acids. The V gene's germline CDR1 is MNHEY and CDR2 SMNVEV (reference sequence). Sorting that relied on CD45RO/CCR7/CD25/CD127/CD95/CD27 yielded CD4+ naive, central memory, regulatory and stem cell-like memory cells. TCRB transcripts that were expressed got sequenced, as all of the isolated RNA had been reverse transcribed. Libraries were prepared by immunoSEQ multiplex PCR; TCRdb keeps only in-frame clonotypes and omits some of them. The sample yields hundreds of thousands of clones, under 20% seen once.

Sequencing was performed on naive CD4+ T cells from blood. V usage is TRBV27 and J usage is TRBJ2-3; 9 bases match TRBD2. The TCR originated in a woman aged 18-30 years in good health. The CDR3 nucleotides read TGTGCCAGCTTGGGAGCGGGAGGATCAGATACGCAGTATTTT. This codes for CASLGAGGSDTQYF.